The 18 T cell receptor beta chains reported below all come from one sample, sequenced in a study of T cells in localized non-small cell lung cancer. Profiled with immunoSEQ multiplex PCR; TCRdb holds only in-frame clones, not every one. The sample lists around 30,000 clones; about nine tenths were seen once. Material: PBMCs, obtained before any cancer treatment. Source of these receptors: a man aged 35-69 years with stage II lung adenocarcinoma.

The chain uses TRBV27 and TRBJ2-3; D not resolved. The CDR3 covers 15 residues. V lost 5 bases to trimming and J lost 4 bases, with 16 bases between them. Germline lookup yields CDR1 MNHEY and CDR2 SMNVEV (reference sequence). CDR3 in amino acids: CASSTRSRGPDTQYF. The CDR3 DNA sequence: TGTGCCAGCAGTACCAGGAGTAGAGGCCCAGATACGCAGTATTTT.

This chain links TRBV6-5 with TRBJ2-7, with D perhaps assigned TRBD1 or TRBD2 (5 bases each). The germline V and J ends were trimmed by 5 bases and 2 bases, with 7 bases remaining between them. Germline V lookup: CDR1 MNHEY, CDR2 SVGAGI. The CDR3 length is 12 residues. In DNA, the CDR3 is TGTGCCAGCAGTCGGGGACCCTACGAGCAGTACTTC. Residues: CASSRGPYEQYF.

Written as DNA, the CDR3 is TGTGCCAGCAGCTTAGGCCCTAGAAGCGGGAGCATCACAGATACGCAGTATTTT. Translating it yields CASSLGPRSGSITDTQYF. J is TRBJ2-3 and V is TRBV7-6; 8 nucleotides match TRBD2. Germline V gene lookup returns CDR1 SGHVS and CDR2 FNYEAQ. The ends lost 1 base at V and 2 bases at J; junction bases unmatched: 11. The CDR3 covers 18 residues.

The V call is TRBV7-9, the J call TRBJ1-4; the D gene is possibly TRBD1 (5 bases). This CDR3 contains 14 residues. Trimming took 3 bases from V and 4 from J, leaving 9 bases between them. Germline V lookup: CDR1 SEHNR, CDR2 FQNEAQ (reference sequence). The CDR3 reads CASSFDRNNEKLFF. In DNA, the CDR3 is TGTGCCAGCAGCTTTGACAGAAATAATGAAAAACTGTTTTTT. Full variable domain (outside the CDR3, taken from reference TRBV7-9 and TRBJ1-4): DTGVSQNPRHKITKRGQNVTFRCDPISEHNRLYWYRQTLGQGPEFLTYFQNEAQLEKSRLLSDRFSAERPKGSFSTLEIQRTEQGDSAMYLCASSFDRNNEKLFFGSGTQLSVL.

A note on this clone: At one end the junction does not follow the germline gene, possibly because of a read error. V and J are TRBV6-5 and TRBJ2-2, with D uncertain. Germline-derived CDR1 and CDR2 are MNHEY and SVGAGI. This CDR3 is built from 11 residues. This chain's CDR3 is CASGYTGELFF. The CDR3 DNA sequence: TGTGCCAGCGGTTACACCGGGGAGCTGTTTTTT.

V gene TRBV21-1 combines with J gene TRBJ2-7. TRBV21-1 is flagged as a pseudogene. The CDR3 is 16 amino acids. DNA for the CDR3: TGTGCCAGCAGCAAAGTAGCTTCGTACCGAAGGACCGAGCAGTACTTC. This sequence encodes CASSKVASYRRTEQYF.

The genes are TRBV28 and TRBJ1-4; D is possibly TRBD1 (5 bases). Germline V lookup: CDR1 MDHEN, CDR2 SYDVKM. The CDR3 contains 13 residues. Trimming took 4 bases from V and 10 from J, leaving 13 bases between them. CDR3 in DNA: TGTGCCAGCAGTTCGTTCAGTAGGGGAAAACTGTTTTTT. Translating it yields CASSSFSRGKLFF.

J is TRBJ1-1 and V is TRBV5-1; no reliable D call. The CDR3 runs to 14 residues. Trimming stripped 4 bases from V and 2 bases from J, with 12 bases between. Germline CDR1 and CDR2: SGHRS and YFSETQ. The CDR3 coding sequence is TGCGCCAGCAGCCCTGCCCAGACCAACACTGAAGCTTTCTTT. This codes for CASSPAQTNTEAFF.

The gene calls are TRBV5-6 and TRBJ2-5; 10 bases are a match to TRBD2. The germline V gene encodes CDR1 SGHDT and CDR2 YYEEEE. The V and J ends lost 3 bases and 3 bases, in that order; junction bases with no gene match: 5. This CDR3 region has 15 residues. The DNA for the CDR3 is TGTGCCAGCAGCTCGCCCGGACTAGCGGAAGAGACCCAGTACTTC. Its protein is CASSSPGLAEETQYF.

V gene TRBV27 combines with J gene TRBJ2-7; D not resolved. The germline V and J ends were trimmed by 7 bases and 7 bases, with 8 bases remaining between them. The length of the CDR3 is 10 residues. Germline V CDR1 and CDR2: MNHEY, SMNVEV (reference sequence). CDR3 sequence (DNA): TGTGCCAGCACCCCCCGAGAGCAGTACTTC. Its protein is CASTPREQYF.

The chain has TRBV10-2 and TRBJ2-7; tentatively, D is TRBD2 (5 bases). V was trimmed by 6 bases and J by 3 bases, leaving 12 bases between them. Germline assignment: CDR1 WSHSY and CDR2 SAAADI. The CDR3 contains 13 residues. The chain's CDR3 is CASSRLGDYEQYF. In nucleotides, the CDR3 is TGCGCCAGCAGCAGGCTCGGGGACTACGAGCAGTACTTC.

The chain is built from TRBV11-3 and TRBJ1-1; possible D gene TRBD1, 5 bases. The V gene's germline CDR1 is SGHNT and CDR2 YENEEA. The CDR3 is 16 amino acids. Trimming took off 2 bases at V and 3 bases at J, with 16 bases between the two ends. This CDR3 reads CASSLIAPRGDTEAFF. CDR3 DNA: TGTGCCAGCAGCTTAATCGCCCCCCGGGGGGACACTGAAGCTTTCTTT.

The rearrangement uses TRBV30 and TRBJ1-6, with no clear D. The CDR3 consists of 15 residues. In germline, CDR1 is GTSNPN, CDR2 SVGIG (reference sequence). Deletions cut 0 bases from V and 6 bases from J, with 12 bases between. In DNA, the CDR3 is TGTGCCTGGAGTGTAACCGGGCCCCCTAATTCACCCCTCCACTTT. This sequence encodes CAWSVTGPPNSPLHF. Based on the CDR3 plus reference TRBV30 and TRBJ1-6, the full variable domain is SQTIHQWPATLVQPVGSPLSLECTVEGTSNPNLYWYRQAAGRGLQLLFYSVGIGQISSEVPQNLSASRPQDRQFILSSKKLLLSDSGFYLCAWSVTGPPNSPLHFGNGTRLTVT.

The rearrangement uses TRBV7-7 and TRBJ2-1; 8 nucleotides align to TRBD2. This CDR3 contains 15 residues. Germline assignment: CDR1 SSHAT and CDR2 FNYEAQ (reference sequence). The V and J ends lost 5 bases and 8 bases, in that order; junction bases with no gene match: 11. In DNA form, the CDR3 reads TGTGCCAGCAGCCCAGGGACTAGAGGGGTGGATGAGCAGTTCTTC. Amino acid sequence: CASSPGTRGVDEQFF.

The V and J genes are TRBV4-3 and TRBJ1-2; 8 bases are shared with TRBD1. The germline V gene has CDR1 LGHNA and CDR2 YSLEER. V was pared by 0 bases and J by 7 bases, with 10 bases of the junction left unmatched. There are 16 residues in the CDR3. The CDR3 loop reads CASSQEEQGVTGGYTF. The CDR3 nucleotides read TGCGCCAGCAGCCAAGAGGAACAGGGGGTAACCGGTGGCTACACCTTC.

This rearrangement joins TRBV5-1 to TRBJ2-2; D may be TRBD1 (6 bases). The germline CDR1 and CDR2 sequences are SGHRS and YFSETQ. The CDR3 consists of 15 residues. The germline V and J ends were trimmed by 0 bases and 5 bases, with 11 bases remaining between them. The CDR3 DNA reads TGCGCCAGCAGCTTGGCTACAGGGTTAACCGGGGAGCTGTTTTTT. It encodes CASSLATGLTGELFF.

The sample holds one count of this clone. The CDR3 spells CASSQQGSEGAFF. CDR3 nucleotide sequence: TGTGCCAGCTCACAACAGGGCTCGGAGGGGGCTTTCTTT. The V and J genes are TRBV18 and TRBJ1-1; a possible D gene is TRBD1 (6 bases). Germline-derived CDR1 and CDR2 are KGHSH and LQKENI. V lost 4 bases and J lost 11, with 17 bases in between. This CDR3 comprises 13 residues.

The chain employs TRBV29-1 and TRBJ1-1; D ambiguous. The ends were cut back, 6 bases at V and 6 bases at J, with 17 bases in the middle. This CDR3 has 13 residues. CDR1 SQVTM and CDR2 ANQGSEA come from the germline V gene. The CDR3, as DNA: TGCAGCGTCCACGATCAAGGAGTTGCTGAAGCTTTCTTT. It is translated as CSVHDQGVAEAFF.